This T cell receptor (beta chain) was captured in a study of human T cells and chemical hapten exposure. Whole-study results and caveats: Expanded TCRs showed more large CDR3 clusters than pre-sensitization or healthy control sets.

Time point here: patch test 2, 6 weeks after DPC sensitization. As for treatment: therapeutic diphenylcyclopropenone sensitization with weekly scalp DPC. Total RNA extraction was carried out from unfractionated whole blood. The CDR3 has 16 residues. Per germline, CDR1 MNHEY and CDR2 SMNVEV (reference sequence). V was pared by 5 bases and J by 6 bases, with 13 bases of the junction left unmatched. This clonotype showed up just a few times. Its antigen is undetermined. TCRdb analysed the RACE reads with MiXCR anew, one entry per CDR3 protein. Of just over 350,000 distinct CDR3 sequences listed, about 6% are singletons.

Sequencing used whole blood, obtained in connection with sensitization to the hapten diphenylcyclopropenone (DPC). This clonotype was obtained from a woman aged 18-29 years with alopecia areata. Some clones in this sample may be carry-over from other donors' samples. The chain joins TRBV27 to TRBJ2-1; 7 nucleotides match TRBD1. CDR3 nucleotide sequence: TGTGCCAGCAGTCTCCGACAGGGTCTGAGGGGCAATGAGCAGTTCTTC. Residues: CASSLRQGLRGNEQFF.